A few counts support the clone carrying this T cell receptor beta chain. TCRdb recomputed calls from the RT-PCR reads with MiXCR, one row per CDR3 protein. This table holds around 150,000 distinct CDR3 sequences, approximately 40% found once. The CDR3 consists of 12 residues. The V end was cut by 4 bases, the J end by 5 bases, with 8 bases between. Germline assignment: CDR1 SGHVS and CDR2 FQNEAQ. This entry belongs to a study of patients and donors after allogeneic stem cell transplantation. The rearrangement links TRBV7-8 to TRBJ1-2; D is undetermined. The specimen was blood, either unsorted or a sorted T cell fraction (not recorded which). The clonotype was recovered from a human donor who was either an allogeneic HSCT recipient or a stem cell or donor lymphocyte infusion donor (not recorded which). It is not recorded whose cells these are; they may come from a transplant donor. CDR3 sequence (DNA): TGTGCCAGCAGCTCCCTGGCGTATGGCTACACCTTC. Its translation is CASSSLAYGYTF.